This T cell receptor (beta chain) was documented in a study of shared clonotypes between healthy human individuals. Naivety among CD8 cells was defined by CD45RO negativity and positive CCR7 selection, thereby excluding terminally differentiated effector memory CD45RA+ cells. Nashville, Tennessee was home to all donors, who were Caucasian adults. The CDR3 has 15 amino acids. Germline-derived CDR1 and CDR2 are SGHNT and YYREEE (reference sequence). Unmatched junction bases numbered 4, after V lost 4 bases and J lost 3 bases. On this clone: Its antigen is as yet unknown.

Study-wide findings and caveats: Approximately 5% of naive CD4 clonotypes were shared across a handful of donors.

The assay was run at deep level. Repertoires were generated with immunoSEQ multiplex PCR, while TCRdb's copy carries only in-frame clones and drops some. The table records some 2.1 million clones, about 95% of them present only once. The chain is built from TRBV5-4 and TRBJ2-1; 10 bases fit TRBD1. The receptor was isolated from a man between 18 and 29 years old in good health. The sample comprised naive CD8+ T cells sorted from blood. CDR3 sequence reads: CASSPRDRGYNEQFF. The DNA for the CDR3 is TGTGCCAGCAGCCCCCGGGACAGGGGCTACAATGAGCAGTTCTTC.